This TCR beta chain was identified during a study of T-cell memory formation after mild COVID-19. About the research overall: Each donor largely had its own TCR clusters.

MiXCR, applied by TCRdb to the 5' RACE reads, yields one record per CDR3 protein. The sample includes over 400,000 distinct CDR3 sequences, less than 25% of them seen just once. This clonotype was picked up a small number of times. Its specificity is unknown. Study-wide results and caveats: Among contracting clones, CD4+ were mainly CM/EM and CD8+ enriched in EMRA. Cross-reactive memory seemingly joined, as some responding clones were found in pre-infection memory.

CDR3 length equals 14 residues. V shed 5 bases, J shed 7 bases, and the junction held 4 bases outside the gene matches. Per the germline V gene, CDR1 is KGHDR and CDR2 is SFDVKD. The sample was PBMCs or a T cell subset sorted from them (not recorded which). The clonotype comes from an adult woman who had mild COVID-19 (a few samples of this study predate the infection). Cell type and time point are not known. V and J are TRBV24-1 and TRBJ2-1; 10 bases align to TRBD1. CDR3 coding DNA: TGTGCCACCAGTGGGACAGGGGGGTTAAATGAGCAGTTCTTC. Amino acid sequence: CATSGTGGLNEQFF.